Described below is a single T cell receptor beta chain sequence and its context. This entry is derived from a study of blood T cell repertoires in COVID-19. Across the whole study: Nucleic acid was either cDNA or gDNA, and it came from T cells, B-cell-depleted T cells, or PBMCs.

The table came from immunoSEQ multiplex PCR; TCRdb's copy has only in-frame clones and leaves some out. The top ten clones hold about 7.1% of a sample with approximately 75,000 clones, roughly 90% of them seen once. This CDR3 region has 14 residues. V lost 1 base to trimming and J lost 2 bases, with 9 bases between them. Germline loops: CDR1 SEHNR, CDR2 FQNEAQ (reference sequence). The chain is built from TRBV7-9 and TRBJ2-7, with D perhaps matching TRBD2 (5 bases). Sequences were obtained from peripheral blood. This TCR was recovered from a human donor in a cohort sampled during active COVID-19. CDR3 DNA: TGTGCCAGCAGCTTAGATGAGGGAACCTACGAGCAGTACTTC. Translating it yields CASSLDEGTYEQYF.